These 9 T cell receptor beta chains were all obtained from the same sample, sequenced in a study of cytomegalovirus exposure and HLA in healthy donors. Primers: 60 Vbeta forward and 13 Jbeta reverse. Clones were read by immunoSEQ multiplex PCR, and TCRdb kept only the in-frame ones, dropping some. The data hold 150,000 or so clones, with nearly 80% observed a single time. Sample: PBMCs. All receptors come from a man aged 35-49 years in good health and CMV-seropositive.

The chain recombines TRBV27 with TRBJ2-5; perhaps TRBD2 as D (5 bases). Trimming removed 6 bases from V and 7 bases from J, with 21 bases in between. This CDR3 is 15 amino acids long. Germline V CDR1 and CDR2: MNHEY, SMNVEV (reference sequence). The CDR3: CASRGTGPLEGTQYF. The CDR3 region has the DNA TGTGCCAGCAGAGGAACGGGTCCCTTAGAGGGGACCCAGTACTTC.

The chain combines TRBV5-3 with TRBJ2-3; 7 nucleotides agree with TRBD2. TRBV5-3 is identified as an open reading frame with a role that is uncertain. The CDR3 contains 15 residues. Trimming cost V 5 bases and J 0 bases; bases outside gene matches: 6. The CDR3 spells CARRPLAESTDTQYF. The CDR3 DNA follows: TGTGCCAGAAGGCCGCTAGCGGAAAGCACAGATACGCAGTATTTT.

This clone was observed a few times. J is TRBJ2-2 and V is TRBV25-1; D call uncertain. V was cut by 2 bases and J by 4 bases, with 8 bases left in between. The CDR3 is 14 residues long. Germline assignment: CDR1 MGHDK and CDR2 SYGVNS. DNA for the CDR3: TGTGCCAGCAGTGAACATGCTAGCACCGGGGAGCTGTTTTTT. This gives the protein CASSEHASTGELFF. Using reference TRBV25-1 and TRBJ2-2 for the parts outside the CDR3, the full variable domain is EADIYQTPRYLVIGTGKKITLECSQTMGHDKMYWYQQDPGMELHLIHYSYGVNSTEKGDLSSESTVSRIRTEHFPLTLESARPSHTSQYLCASSEHASTGELFFGEGSRLTVL.

The chain couples TRBV9 to TRBJ2-3; maybe TRBD2 (6 bases). Trimming left V 4 bases short and J 2 bases short, with 14 bases between. The V gene's germline CDR1 is SGDLS and CDR2 YYNGEE. The CDR3 totals 15 residues. CDR3 DNA: TGTGCCAGCAGCCCCGGAGGGATGTCCACAGATACGCAGTATTTT. Protein product: CASSPGGMSTDTQYF.

The table lists this clone with a few counts. The chain combines TRBV4-3 with TRBJ1-1, with D maybe TRBD1 (6 bases). V was pared by 5 bases and J by 1 base, with 11 bases between. The CDR3 consists of 14 residues. Germline values: CDR1 LGHNA, CDR2 YSLEER. CDR3 sequence reads: CASSWGQGNTEAFF. In DNA form, the CDR3 reads TGCGCCAGCAGCTGGGGACAAGGGAACACTGAAGCTTTCTTT.

The rearrangement uses TRBV27 and TRBJ2-2; 9 bases match TRBD2. This CDR3 comprises 16 residues. The V gene's germline CDR1 is MNHEY and CDR2 SMNVEV (reference sequence). V lost 5 bases and J lost 4; bases outside the gene matches: 8. Here the CDR3 reads CASSPVFSGGTGELFF. CDR3 bases: TGTGCCAGCAGTCCGGTCTTTAGCGGGGGCACCGGGGAGCTGTTTTTT.

This clone was seen just once. The CDR3 is CSVEGLEFGMDEQFF. CDR3 DNA sequence: TGCAGCGTTGAAGGGCTAGAATTTGGAATGGATGAGCAGTTCTTC. The chain has TRBV29-1 and TRBJ2-1; D is unclear. V was pared by 1 base and J by 8 bases, with 18 bases between. The V gene's germline CDR1 is SQVTM and CDR2 ANQGSEA. The CDR3 sequence is 15 residues long.

The CDR3 sequence is CASSHSGSSYEQYF. The DNA of the CDR3 is TGTGCCAGCAGCCATAGCGGGAGTAGCTACGAGCAGTACTTC. This chain connects TRBV5-4 to TRBJ2-7; 9 bases fit TRBD2. Unmatched junction bases numbered 5, after V lost 4 bases and J lost 3 bases. Germline CDR1 reads SGHNT; CDR2 reads YYREEE (reference sequence). This CDR3 is built from 14 residues.

The chain employs TRBV7-2 and TRBJ1-1; TRBD1 is a possible D gene (5 bases). Germline V gives CDR1 SGHTA, CDR2 FQGNSA. This CDR3 spans 15 amino acids. V was cut by 0 bases and J by 0 bases, with 8 bases left in between. The CDR3 DNA follows: TGTGCCAGCAGCTTAGCGGGAGGGGTGAACACTGAAGCTTTCTTT. Its protein is CASSLAGGVNTEAFF.